This T cell receptor beta chain was recorded in a study of blood T cell repertoires in COVID-19. Overall study: The cDNA or gDNA used as material had been derived from T cells, B-cell-depleted T cells, or PBMCs.

Method: immunoSEQ multiplex PCR; TCRdb's copy keeps in-frame clones and lacks some. The table shows around 300,000 clones, with roughly 90% occurring only once. CDR3 length: 17 amino acids. With 4 bases clipped from V and 0 bases from J, the junction kept 10 bases outside the gene matches. CDR1 and CDR2 from the germline V gene are LNHDA and SQIVND (reference sequence). The chain employs TRBV19 and TRBJ1-1; 8 bases match TRBD1. Sequencing was done on a sample of peripheral blood. The receptor's source is a man between 45 and 60 years old with acute or convalescent COVID-19. The CDR3 protein is CASSSYRGKAMNTEAFF. The CDR3 DNA sequence: TGTGCCAGTAGTAGCTACAGGGGGAAGGCCATGAACACTGAAGCTTTCTTT. Drawing the rest from reference TRBV19 and TRBJ1-1, the complete variable domain is DGGITQSPKYLFRKEGQNVTLSCEQNLNHDAMYWYRQDPGQGLRLIYYSQIVNDFQKGDIAEGYSVSREKKESFPLTVTSAQKNPTAFYLCASSSYRGKAMNTEAFFGQGTRLTVV.